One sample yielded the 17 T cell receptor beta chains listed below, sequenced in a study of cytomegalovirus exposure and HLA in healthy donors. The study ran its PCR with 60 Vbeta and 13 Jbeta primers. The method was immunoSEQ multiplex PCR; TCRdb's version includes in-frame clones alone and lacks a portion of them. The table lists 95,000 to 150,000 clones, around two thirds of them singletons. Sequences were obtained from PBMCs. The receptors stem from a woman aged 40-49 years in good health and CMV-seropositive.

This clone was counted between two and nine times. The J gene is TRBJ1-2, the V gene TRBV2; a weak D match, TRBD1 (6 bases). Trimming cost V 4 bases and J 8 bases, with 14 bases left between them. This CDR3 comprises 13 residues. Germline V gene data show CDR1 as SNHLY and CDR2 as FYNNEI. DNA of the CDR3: TGTGCCAGCAGTGGGGGCGGGGGGCAAGGCTACACCTTC. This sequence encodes CASSGGGGQGYTF.

CDR3 sequence (DNA): TGTGCCAGCAACCAAACGCATAGACAGACGTATAGCAATCAGCCCCAGCATTTT. It specifies CASNQTHRQTYSNQPQHF. The J gene is TRBJ1-5, the V gene TRBV21-1; the table calls TRBD1, which could not be checked here. TRBV21-1 is described as a pseudogene. This CDR3 has 18 amino acids.

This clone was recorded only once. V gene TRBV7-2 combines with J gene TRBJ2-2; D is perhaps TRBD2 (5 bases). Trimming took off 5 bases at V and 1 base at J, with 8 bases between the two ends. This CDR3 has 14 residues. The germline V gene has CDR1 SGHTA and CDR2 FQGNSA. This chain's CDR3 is CASSGLLNTGELFF. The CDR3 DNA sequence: TGTGCCAGCAGCGGACTCTTGAACACCGGGGAGCTGTTTTTT.

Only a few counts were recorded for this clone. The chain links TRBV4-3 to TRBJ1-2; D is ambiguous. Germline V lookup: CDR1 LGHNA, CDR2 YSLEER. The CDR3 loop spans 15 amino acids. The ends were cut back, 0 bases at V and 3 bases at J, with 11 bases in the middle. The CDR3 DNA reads TGCGCCAGCAGCCAAGATGGCACCCTGGACTATGGCTACACCTTC. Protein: CASSQDGTLDYGYTF.

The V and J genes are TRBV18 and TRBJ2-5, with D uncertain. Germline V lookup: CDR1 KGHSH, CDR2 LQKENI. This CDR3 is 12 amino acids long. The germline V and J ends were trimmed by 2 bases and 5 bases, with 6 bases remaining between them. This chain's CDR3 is CASSPESETQYF. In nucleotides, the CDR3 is TGTGCCAGCTCACCAGAGAGTGAGACCCAGTACTTC.

The CDR3 spells CASSNTGQPSTDTQYF. DNA of the CDR3: TGCGCCAGCAGCAACACAGGGCAGCCAAGCACAGATACGCAGTATTTT. The V call is TRBV5-1, the J call TRBJ2-3; perhaps TRBD1 as D (6 bases). V was cut by 4 bases and J by 0 bases, with 15 bases left in between. The CDR3 is 16 residues long. Germline V gene sequence: CDR1 SGHRS, CDR2 YFSETQ.

The CDR3 region has the DNA TGTGCCTGGGGGACGAGTGGGGGCATGAACACTGAAGCTTTCTTT. Translated, it gives CAWGTSGGMNTEAFF. The chain is built from TRBV30 and TRBJ1-1; tentatively, D is TRBD1 (6 bases). With 5 bases removed from V and 0 bases from J, the gap between germline ends came to 16 bases. CDR1 is GTSNPN, CDR2 SVGIG, per germline (reference sequence). CDR3 size: 15 residues.

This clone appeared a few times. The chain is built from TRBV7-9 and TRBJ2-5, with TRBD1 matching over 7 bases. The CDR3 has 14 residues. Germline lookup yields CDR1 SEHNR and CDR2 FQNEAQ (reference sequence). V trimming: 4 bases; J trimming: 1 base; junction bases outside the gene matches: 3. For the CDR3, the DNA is TGTGCCAGCAGCTACACAGGGGCCCAAGAGACCCAGTACTTC. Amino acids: CASSYTGAQETQYF.

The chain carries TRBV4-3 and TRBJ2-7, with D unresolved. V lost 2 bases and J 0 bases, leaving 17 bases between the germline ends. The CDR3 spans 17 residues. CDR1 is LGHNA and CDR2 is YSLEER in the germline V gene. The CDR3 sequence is CASSQSFAPMSSYEQYF. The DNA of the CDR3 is TGCGCCAGCAGCCAAAGTTTCGCCCCGATGAGCTCCTACGAGCAGTACTTC.

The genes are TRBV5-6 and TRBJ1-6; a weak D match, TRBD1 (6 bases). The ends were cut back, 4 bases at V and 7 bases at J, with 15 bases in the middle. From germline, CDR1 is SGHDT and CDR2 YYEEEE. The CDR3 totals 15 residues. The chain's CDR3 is CASSRRQAFNSPLHF. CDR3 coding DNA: TGTGCCAGCAGCCGCAGACAGGCCTTCAATTCACCCCTCCACTTT.

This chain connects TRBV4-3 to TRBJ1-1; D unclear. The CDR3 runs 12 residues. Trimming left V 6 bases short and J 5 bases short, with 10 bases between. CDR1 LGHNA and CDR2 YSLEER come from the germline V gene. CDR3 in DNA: TGCGCCAGCAGTTCAGGCCAAACTGAAGCTTTCTTT. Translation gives CASSSGQTEAFF.

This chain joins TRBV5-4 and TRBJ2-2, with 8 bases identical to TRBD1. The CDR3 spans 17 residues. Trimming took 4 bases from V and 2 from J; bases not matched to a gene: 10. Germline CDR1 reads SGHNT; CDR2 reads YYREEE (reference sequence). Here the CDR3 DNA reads TGTGCCAGCAGCCTCTGGTCGGCAGGGGGCAACACCGGGGAGCTGTTTTTT. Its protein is CASSLWSAGGNTGELFF.

CDR3 coding DNA: TGTGCCAGCACCTTAAAGAGGGCTTTGAATCAGCCCCAGCATTTT. The encoded protein is CASTLKRALNQPQHF. The V call is TRBV6-6, the J call TRBJ1-5; D not certain. Germline V gene sequence: CDR1 MNHNY, CDR2 SVGAGI (reference sequence). Trimming took 7 bases from V and 4 from J, leaving 17 bases between them. The CDR3 is 15 amino acids.

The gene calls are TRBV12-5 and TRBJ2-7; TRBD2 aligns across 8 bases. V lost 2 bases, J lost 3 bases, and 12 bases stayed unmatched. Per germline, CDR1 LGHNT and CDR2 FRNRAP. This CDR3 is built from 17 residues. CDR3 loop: CASGLRTTGRGNYEQYF. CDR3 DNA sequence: TGTGCTAGTGGTTTGCGAACTACCGGGAGGGGCAACTACGAGCAGTACTTC.

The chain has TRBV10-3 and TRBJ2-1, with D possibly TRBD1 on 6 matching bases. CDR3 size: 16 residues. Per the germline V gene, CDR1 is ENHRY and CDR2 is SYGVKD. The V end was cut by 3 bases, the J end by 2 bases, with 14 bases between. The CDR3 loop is CAISDNNRETYNEQFF. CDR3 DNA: TGTGCCATCAGTGACAATAACAGGGAAACCTACAATGAGCAGTTCTTC.

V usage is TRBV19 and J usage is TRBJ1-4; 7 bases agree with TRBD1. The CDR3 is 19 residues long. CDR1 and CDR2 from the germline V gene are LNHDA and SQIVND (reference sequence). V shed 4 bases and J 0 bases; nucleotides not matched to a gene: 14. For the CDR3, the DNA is TGTGCCAGTAGTACCCGACAGGGTTTCGTTCGGTCAACTAATGAAAAACTGTTTTTT. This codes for CASSTRQGFVRSTNEKLFF.

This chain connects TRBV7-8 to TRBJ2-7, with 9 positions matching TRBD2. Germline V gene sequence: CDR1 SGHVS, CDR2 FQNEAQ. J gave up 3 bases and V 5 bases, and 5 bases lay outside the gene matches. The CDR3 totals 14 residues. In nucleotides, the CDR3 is TGTGCCAGCAGCGCATCTAGCGGGATCTACGAGCAGTACTTC. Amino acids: CASSASSGIYEQYF.